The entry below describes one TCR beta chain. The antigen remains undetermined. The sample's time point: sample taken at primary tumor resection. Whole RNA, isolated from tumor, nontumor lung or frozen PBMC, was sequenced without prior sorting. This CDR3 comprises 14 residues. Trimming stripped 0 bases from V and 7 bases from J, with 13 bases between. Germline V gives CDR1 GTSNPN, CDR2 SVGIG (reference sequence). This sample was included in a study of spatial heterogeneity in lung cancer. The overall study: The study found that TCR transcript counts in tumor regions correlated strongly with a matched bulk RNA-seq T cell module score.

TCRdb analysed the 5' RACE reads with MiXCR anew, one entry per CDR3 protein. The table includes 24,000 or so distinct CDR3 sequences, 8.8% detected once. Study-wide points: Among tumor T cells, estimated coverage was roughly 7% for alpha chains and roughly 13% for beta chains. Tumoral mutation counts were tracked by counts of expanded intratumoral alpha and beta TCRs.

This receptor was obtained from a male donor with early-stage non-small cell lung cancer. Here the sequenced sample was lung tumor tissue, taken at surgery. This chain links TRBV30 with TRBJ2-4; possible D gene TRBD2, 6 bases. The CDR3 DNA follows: TGTGCCTGGAGTGTAGGAGGGAGCGGGAACATTCAGTACTTC. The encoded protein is CAWSVGGSGNIQYF.